This T cell receptor (beta chain) was recovered during a study of T cells in Graves' hyperthyroidism and ophthalmopathy. Stable Graves' hyperthyroidism meant no ophthalmopathy progression within 18 months. Subjects aged 18 to 65 presented with newly diagnosed hyperthyroidism of less than 2 months' duration. This clonotype was seen a single time. Its antigen remains unidentified. General study points: Separation of ophthalmopathy from stable hyperthyroidism was achieved by a 13 V-J model.

There were TCR beta CDR3 regions amplified from RNA transcripts. Initially, a first-round RT-PCR of the TCR CDR3 employed the HTBI primer set. TCRdb independently ran MiXCR on the multiplex PCR reads; one entry per CDR3 protein. Of approximately 870,000 distinct CDR3 sequences in the sample, more than 30% were seen once. CDR1 is MNHNY and CDR2 is SVGAGI in the germline V gene (reference sequence). CDR3 size: 13 residues. Between the trimmed V and J ends, which lost 11 bases and 5 bases, there was a span of 18 bases. The sequenced sample was blood. The sequence derives from a man younger than 30 with Graves' hyperthyroidism. The V and J genes are TRBV6-6 and TRBJ2-5, with D possibly being TRBD2 (5 bases). CDR3 in DNA: TGTGCCGGCCAATTAACCCGAGGGGAGACCCAGTACTTC. Its translation: CAGQLTRGETQYF.